The 13 T cell receptor beta chains reported below all come from one sample, sequenced in a study of T cell responses to AZD1222 COVID-19 vaccine. The method was immunoSEQ multiplex PCR; TCRdb's version includes in-frame clones alone and lacks a portion of them. The sample contains about 94,000 clones, almost 90% of which appear only once. Sequencing was performed on peripheral blood, taken on day 0 of AZD1222 vaccination. These receptors came from an adult in good health.

The chain recombines TRBV5-1 with TRBJ2-3; 9 bases agree with TRBD2. Germline loops: CDR1 SGHRS, CDR2 YFSETQ. The CDR3 has 16 residues. V gave up 4 bases and J gave up 2 bases; unmatched junction bases: 8. CDR3 nucleotides: TGCGCCAGCAGCCCAGAACTAGCGGGCACCACAGATACGCAGTATTTT. Protein product: CASSPELAGTTDTQYF.

This clone was recorded once. The chain carries TRBV18 and TRBJ1-2; 7 bases line up with TRBD1. The V gene's germline CDR1 is KGHSH and CDR2 LQKENI. The CDR3 consists of 17 residues. J lost 0 bases, V lost 3 bases, and 10 bases had no gene match. The CDR3 loop reads CASSPTTGTAANYGYTF. DNA of the CDR3: TGTGCCAGCTCACCCACAACCGGGACAGCAGCTAACTATGGCTACACCTTC.

This rearrangement joins TRBV6-5 to TRBJ2-5, with a possible D match to TRBD2 (6 bases). This CDR3 has 13 residues. Germline loops: CDR1 MNHEY, CDR2 SVGAGI. The V end lost 2 bases, the J end lost 5 bases, and 9 bases lay between the germline ends. In DNA, the CDR3 is TGTGCCAGCAGTTACCAAGGAGGGGAGACCCAGTACTTC. As protein: CASSYQGGETQYF.

The chain is built from TRBV5-4 and TRBJ1-2, with D unresolved. The CDR3 extends over 15 amino acids. Trimming stripped 0 bases from V and 0 bases from J, with 9 bases between. Germline-derived CDR1 and CDR2 are SGHNT and YYREEE (reference sequence). The CDR3 reads CASSLEVRANYGYTF. CDR3 coding DNA: TGTGCCAGCAGCTTGGAGGTGAGAGCTAACTATGGCTACACCTTC.

The chain is built from TRBV21-1 and TRBJ1-2; TRBD1, the table's D call, was not compared with the DNA. TRBV21-1 is tagged as a pseudogene. The CDR3 has 18 residues. The CDR3 nucleotides read TGTGCCAGCAGCAAATCGGGAACGGGGCAGGGGAATGACGATGTAGGCACCTTC. Residues: CASSKSGTGQGNDDVGTF.

The chain is built from TRBV6-5 and TRBJ2-6, with D perhaps TRBD2 (5 bases). Trimming removed 7 bases from V and 4 bases from J, with 8 bases in between. The CDR3 length is 13 residues. CDR1 and CDR2 from the germline V gene are MNHEY and SVGAGI. Here the CDR3 DNA reads TGTGCCAGCACCCCGGGGGGGGCCAACGTCCTGACTTTC. It is translated as CASTPGGANVLTF.

The V and J genes are TRBV19 and TRBJ2-7; D gene ambiguous. V was shortened by 4 bases and J by 2 bases, with 12 bases between the two germline ends. CDR3 size: 14 residues. Germline lookup yields CDR1 LNHDA and CDR2 SQIVND (reference sequence). CDR3 sequence reads: CASSSNRPPYEQYF. Here the CDR3 DNA reads TGTGCCAGTAGTAGCAACAGACCTCCCTACGAGCAGTACTTC.

The gene calls are TRBV16 and TRBJ1-4; a weak D match, TRBD1 (6 bases). The CDR3 totals 15 residues. Trimming removed 4 bases from V and 4 bases from J, with 13 bases in between. Germline-derived CDR1 and CDR2 are KGHSY and FQNENV. The CDR3 loop reads CASSPNGQLNEKLFF. CDR3 coding DNA: TGTGCCAGCAGCCCAAATGGACAGCTTAATGAAAAACTGTTTTTT.

This clone was picked up one time. The rearrangement uses TRBV18 and TRBJ2-7, with unresolved D. Per germline, CDR1 KGHSH and CDR2 LQKENI. The CDR3 consists of 16 residues. Trimming pared 0 bases from V and 0 bases from J, leaving 12 bases between. The DNA of the CDR3 is TGTGCCAGCTCACCACCGTCATACGTTGGCTCCTACGAGCAGTACTTC. Translation: CASSPPSYVGSYEQYF.

The rearrangement links TRBV7-2 to TRBJ1-2; no clear D. The CDR3 runs to 14 residues. V was clipped by 6 bases and J by 4 bases, with 15 bases between them. Germline CDR1 and CDR2: SGHTA and FQGNSA. CDR3 bases: TGTGCCAGCAGTCGTACCACAGTGCGCTATGGCTACACCTTC. Protein product: CASSRTTVRYGYTF. Using reference TRBV7-2 and TRBJ1-2 for the parts outside the CDR3, the full variable domain is GAGVSQSPSNKVTEKGKDVELRCDPISGHTALYWYRQSLGQGLEFLIYFQGNSAPDKSGLPSDRFSAERTGGSVSTLTIQRTQQEDSAVYLCASSRTTVRYGYTFGSGTRLTVV.

V usage is TRBV3-1 (or the pseudogene TRBV3-2) and J usage is TRBJ2-2, with D hard to call. Germline CDR1 and CDR2: LGHDT and YNNKEL (reference sequence). The V end lost 1 base, the J end lost 6 bases, and 0 bases lay between the germline ends. CDR3 length: 11 amino acids. The CDR3 DNA is TGTGCCAGCAGCCAAGCCGGGGAGCTGTTTTTT. This sequence encodes CASSQAGELFF.

The chain combines TRBV29-1 with TRBJ2-1; D gene uncertain. The CDR3 contains 13 residues. Germline V CDR1 and CDR2: SQVTM, ANQGSEA. Trimming took off 4 bases at V and 1 base at J, with 8 bases between the two ends. The DNA of the CDR3 is TGCAGCGTTGGAGTCAGATCCTACAATGAGCAGTTCTTC. Its translation is CSVGVRSYNEQFF.

The chain recombines TRBV4-3 with TRBJ1-2, with TRBD1 identical over 8 bases. The V gene end was trimmed by 1 base and the J gene end by 10 bases; junction bases not matched to a gene: 5. In germline, CDR1 is LGHNA, CDR2 YSLEER. There are 13 residues in the CDR3. This chain's CDR3 is CASSQGQGALYTF. The CDR3, as DNA: TGCGCCAGCAGCCAAGGCCAGGGGGCTCTCTACACCTTC.